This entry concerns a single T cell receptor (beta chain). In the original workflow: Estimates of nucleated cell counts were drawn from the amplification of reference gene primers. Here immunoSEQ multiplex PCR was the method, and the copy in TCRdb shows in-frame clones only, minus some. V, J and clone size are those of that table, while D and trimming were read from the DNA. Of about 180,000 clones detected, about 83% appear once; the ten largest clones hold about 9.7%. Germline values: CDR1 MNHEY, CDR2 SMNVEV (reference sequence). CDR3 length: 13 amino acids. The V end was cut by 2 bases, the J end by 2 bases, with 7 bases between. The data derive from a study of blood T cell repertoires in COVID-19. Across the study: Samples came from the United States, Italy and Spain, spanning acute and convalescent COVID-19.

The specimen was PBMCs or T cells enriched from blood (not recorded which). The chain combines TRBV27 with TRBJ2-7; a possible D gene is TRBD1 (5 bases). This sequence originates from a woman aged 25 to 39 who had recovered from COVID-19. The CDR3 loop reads CASSLIGAYEQYF. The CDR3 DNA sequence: TGTGCCAGCAGTTTAATAGGGGCCTACGAGCAGTACTTC.